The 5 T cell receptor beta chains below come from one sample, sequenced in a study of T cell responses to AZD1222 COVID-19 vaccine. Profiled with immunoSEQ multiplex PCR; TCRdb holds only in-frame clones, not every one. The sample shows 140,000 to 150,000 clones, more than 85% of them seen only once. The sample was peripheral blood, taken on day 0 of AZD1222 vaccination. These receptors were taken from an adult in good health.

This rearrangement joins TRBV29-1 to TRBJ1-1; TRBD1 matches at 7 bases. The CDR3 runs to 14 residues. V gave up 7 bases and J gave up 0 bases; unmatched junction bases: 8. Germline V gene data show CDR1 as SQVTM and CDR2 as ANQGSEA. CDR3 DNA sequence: TGCAGCGCTTCGGGGGACAGCATGAACACTGAAGCTTTCTTT. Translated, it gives CSASGDSMNTEAFF.

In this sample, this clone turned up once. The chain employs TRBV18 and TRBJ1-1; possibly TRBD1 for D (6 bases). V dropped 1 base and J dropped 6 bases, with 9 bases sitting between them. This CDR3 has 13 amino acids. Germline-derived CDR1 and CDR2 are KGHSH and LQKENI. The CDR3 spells CASSPQNRAEAFF. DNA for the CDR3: TGTGCCAGCTCACCACAGAACAGGGCTGAAGCTTTCTTT.

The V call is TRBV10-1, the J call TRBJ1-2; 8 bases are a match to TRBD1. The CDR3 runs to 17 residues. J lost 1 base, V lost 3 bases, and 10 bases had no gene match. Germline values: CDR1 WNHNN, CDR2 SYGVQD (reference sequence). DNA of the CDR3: TGCGCCAGCAGTGATTCCGACAGGGGAACCGATAACTATGGCTACACCTTC. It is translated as CASSDSDRGTDNYGYTF.

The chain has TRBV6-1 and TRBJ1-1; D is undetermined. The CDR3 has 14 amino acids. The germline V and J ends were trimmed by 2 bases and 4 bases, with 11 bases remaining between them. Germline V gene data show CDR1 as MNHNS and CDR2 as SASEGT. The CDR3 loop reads CASSENPISTEAFF. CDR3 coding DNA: TGTGCCAGCAGTGAAAATCCGATCAGCACTGAAGCTTTCTTT.

CDR3 DNA sequence: TGTGCCAGCAGTTGGGAGCGGAACACTGAAGCTTTCTTT. This translates into CASSWERNTEAFF. This chain links TRBV6-5 with TRBJ1-1; D call uncertain. Germline V gene data show CDR1 as MNHEY and CDR2 as SVGAGI. The ends were cut back, 4 bases at V and 1 base at J, with 7 bases in the middle. This CDR3 has 13 amino acids.